These 8 T cell receptor beta chains were all obtained from the same sample, sequenced in a study of shared clonotypes between healthy human individuals. Clones were sequenced by immunoSEQ multiplex PCR, and TCRdb holds only the in-frame ones, with some missing. The repertoire holds approximately 340,000 clones, with around 74% as singletons. The sequencing input was memory CD4+ T cells sorted from blood. Documented subset: CD45RA-negative fraction. These receptors all come from a man aged 25 to 45 in good health.

This sequence joins TRBV7-3 and TRBJ2-5, with D possibly TRBD2 on 7 matching bases. CDR1 is SGHTA, CDR2 FQGTGA, per germline. The CDR3 runs to 13 residues. Trimming cost V 5 bases and J 5 bases, with 12 bases left between them. CDR3 coding DNA: TGTGCCAGCAGCCCACAGGGAGGGGAGACCCAGTACTTC. This gives the protein CASSPQGGETQYF.

The chain has TRBV4-3 and TRBJ1-4; a weak D match, TRBD1 (5 bases). Germline CDR1 LGHNA, CDR2 YSLEER. V was clipped by 0 bases and J by 8 bases, with 13 bases between them. This CDR3 has 15 amino acids. In DNA, the CDR3 is TGCGCCAGCAGCCAAGATGAAGGGCGGGGGGAAAAACTGTTTTTT. Encoded protein: CASSQDEGRGEKLFF.

The J gene is TRBJ1-2, the V gene TRBV29-1; tentatively, D is TRBD1 (5 bases). The ends were cut back, 4 bases at V and 0 bases at J, with 15 bases in the middle. Looked up from germline, CDR1 is SQVTM and CDR2 is ANQGSEA. This CDR3 is built from 15 residues. This chain's CDR3 is CSVGAAGPTNYGYTF. The CDR3 bases are TGCAGCGTTGGGGCAGCAGGGCCAACTAACTATGGCTACACCTTC.

The chain employs TRBV29-1 and TRBJ2-3; 7 bases agree with TRBD1. V was pared by 6 bases and J by 0 bases, with 12 bases of the junction left unmatched. CDR3 length: 16 amino acids. The germline CDR1 and CDR2 sequences are SQVTM and ANQGSEA. The CDR3 coding sequence is TGCAGCGTCTCTAGCCTAGGGGACAGAAGCACAGATACGCAGTATTTT. This codes for CSVSSLGDRSTDTQYF.

Here the CDR3 reads CASSWTGTYGYTF. In DNA form, the CDR3 reads TGTGCCAGCAGCTGGACAGGAACCTATGGCTACACCTTC. The V gene is TRBV5-5, the J gene TRBJ1-2; 7 nucleotides line up with TRBD1. Germline V gene lookup returns CDR1 SGHKS and CDR2 YYEKEE (reference sequence). V trimming: 3 bases; J trimming: 4 bases; junction bases outside the gene matches: 3. The length of the CDR3 is 13 residues.

This chain connects TRBV5-1 to TRBJ2-2, with D perhaps TRBD1 (6 bases). The CDR3 spans 15 residues. With 6 bases removed from V and 3 bases from J, the gap between germline ends came to 15 bases. The germline V gene encodes CDR1 SGHRS and CDR2 YFSETQ. The CDR3 spells CASNPRGSDTGELFF. The CDR3 DNA reads as TGCGCCAGCAACCCAAGGGGGAGCGACACCGGGGAGCTGTTTTTT.

The chain recombines TRBV5-1 with TRBJ2-7; 11 nucleotides align to TRBD2. V lost 3 bases and J lost 2; bases outside the gene matches: 7. This CDR3 contains 16 residues. Looked up from germline, CDR1 is SGHRS and CDR2 is YFSETQ. In DNA form, the CDR3 reads TGCGCCAGCAGCTCGGAAGGGACTAGCGGCCCCTACGAGCAGTACTTC. Its translation: CASSSEGTSGPYEQYF.

The genes are TRBV5-1 and TRBJ2-1; 8 bases fit TRBD1. The J segment lost 9 bases and the V segment lost 4 bases, leaving 3 bases of the junction unmatched. The CDR3 contains 12 residues. Germline V lookup: CDR1 SGHRS, CDR2 YFSETQ. CDR3 coding DNA: TGCGCCAGCAGCCTCGGACAGGGTGAGCAGTTCTTC. As protein: CASSLGQGEQFF. Based on the CDR3 plus reference TRBV5-1 and TRBJ2-1, the full variable domain is KAGVTQTPRYLIKTRGQQVTLSCSPISGHRSVSWYQQTPGQGLQFLFEYFSETQRNKGNFPGRFSGRQFSNSRSEMNVSTLELGDSALYLCASSLGQGEQFFGPGTRLTVL.